What follows are 2 T cell receptor beta chains derived from one specimen sequenced in a study of T cell repertoires in cytomegalovirus infection. Which antigens these TCRs recognize remains unknown. TCRdb reprocessed the reads with MiXCR, giving one entry per CDR3 protein. The repertoire holds roughly 500,000 distinct CDR3 sequences, 25% to 35% seen once, with roughly 17% in the top ten. Here the sequenced sample was cultured PBMCs, taken from culture after CMV antigen stimulation. These receptors originate from a human donor in good health (CMV status not recorded). Some clones in this sample may be carry-over from other donors' samples.

The V call is TRBV7-2, the J call TRBJ1-5, with D hard to call. CDR1 and CDR2 (germline): SGHTA, FQGNSA. The CDR3 is 15 amino acids. V dropped 1 base and J dropped 5 bases, with 12 bases sitting between them. The CDR3: CASSLVDRSDQPQHF. The CDR3, as DNA: TGTGCCAGCAGCTTAGTAGACCGGTCGGATCAGCCCCAGCATTTT.

This clonotype was counted ten times or more. This chain links TRBV12-3 or TRBV12-4 with TRBJ1-5; no firm D call. V gave up 6 bases and J gave up 9 bases, with 15 bases separating them. The CDR3 is 13 amino acids. The CDR3 nucleotides read TGTGCCAGCAGATCATACCCGGACGGGCCCCAGCATTTT. Translating gives CASRSYPDGPQHF.